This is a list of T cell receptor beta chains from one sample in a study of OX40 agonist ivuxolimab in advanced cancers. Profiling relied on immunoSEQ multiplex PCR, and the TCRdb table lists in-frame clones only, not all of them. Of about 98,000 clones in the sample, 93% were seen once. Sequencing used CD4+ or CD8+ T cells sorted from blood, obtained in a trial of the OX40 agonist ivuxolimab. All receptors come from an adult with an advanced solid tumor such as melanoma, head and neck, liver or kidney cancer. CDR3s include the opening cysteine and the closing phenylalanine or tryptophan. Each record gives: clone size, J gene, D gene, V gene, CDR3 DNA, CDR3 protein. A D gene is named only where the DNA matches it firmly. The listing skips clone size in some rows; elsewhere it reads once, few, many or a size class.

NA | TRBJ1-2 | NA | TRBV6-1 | TGTGCCACTCAGTCAGGGAATAACTATGGCTACACCTTC | CATQSGNNYGYTF
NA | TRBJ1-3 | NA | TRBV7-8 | TGTGCCAGCAGCTTAACTGGTCATGGAAACACCATATATTTT | CASSLTGHGNTIYF
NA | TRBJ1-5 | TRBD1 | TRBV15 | TGTGCCACCAGCAGGGGACCAGGGGGTCAAAATCAGCCCCAGCATTTT | CATSRGPGGQNQPQHF
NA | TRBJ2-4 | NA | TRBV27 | TGTGCCAGCAGGGCCACCCTAATTCATGCCATTCAGTACTTC | CASRATLIHAIQYF
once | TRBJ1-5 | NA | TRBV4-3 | TGCGCCAGCAGCCAAGAGTTGTCGGGGTATCAGCCCCAGCATTTT | CASSQELSGYQPQHF
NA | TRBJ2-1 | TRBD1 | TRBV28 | TGTGCCAGCAGAGAACAGGGGGGCGAATTCAATGAGCAGTTCTTC | CASREQGGEFNEQFF
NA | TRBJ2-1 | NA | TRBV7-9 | TGTGCCAGCAGCCGCCCGACTTTGTTGAGCTCCTACAATGAGCAGTTCTTC | CASSRPTLLSSYNEQFF
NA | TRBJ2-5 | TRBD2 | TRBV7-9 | TGTGCCAGCAGCCGTAGCGGGAGCGCCAAAGAGACCCAGTACTTC | CASSRSGSAKETQYF
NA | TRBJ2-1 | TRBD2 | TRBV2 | TGTGCCAGGACCGGGACTAGCGGGCCCAATGAGCAGTTCTTC | CARTGTSGPNEQFF
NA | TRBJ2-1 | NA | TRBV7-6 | TGTGCCAGCAGCCCACTTCGGGGTAGAGACTACAATGAGCAGTTCTTC | CASSPLRGRDYNEQFF
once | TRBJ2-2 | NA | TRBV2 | TGTGCCAGCAGTGGGTGGACCGGGGAGCTGTTTTTT | CASSGWTGELFF
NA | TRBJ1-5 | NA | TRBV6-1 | TGTGCCAGCAGTGAAGCCGGCAATCAGCCCCAGCATTTT | CASSEAGNQPQHF
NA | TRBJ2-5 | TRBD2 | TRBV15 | TGTGCCACCAGCAGAGCTCCAGGACTAGCGGGGGTTCACCTACAAGAGACCCAGTACTTC | CATSRAPGLAGVHLQETQYF
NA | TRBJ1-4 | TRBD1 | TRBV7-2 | TGTGCCAGCAGCCCAACCGGGGACAGAAATGAAAAACTGTTTTTT | CASSPTGDRNEKLFF
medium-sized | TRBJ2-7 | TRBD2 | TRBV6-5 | TGTGCCAGCAGTGCCCTAGCGGACCACCGCTACGAGCAGTACTTC | CASSALADHRYEQYF
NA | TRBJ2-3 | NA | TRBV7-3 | TGTGCCAGCAGCTTAAACGTTGGGAGCGGAGATACGCAGTATTTT | CASSLNVGSGDTQYF
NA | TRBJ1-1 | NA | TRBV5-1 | TGCGCCAGCGGATCCAGTGAGAACACTGAAGCTTTCTTT | CASGSSENTEAFF
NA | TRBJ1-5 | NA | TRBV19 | TGTGCCAGTACCCCTGGGACGGATGGGTGGTCGCCCCAGCATTTT | CASTPGTDGWSPQHF
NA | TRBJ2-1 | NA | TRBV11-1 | TGTGCCAGCAGCATAAGTAGGGTTTACAATGAGCAGTTCTTC | CASSISRVYNEQFF
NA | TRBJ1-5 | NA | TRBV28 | TGTGCCAGCAGCCCCTTCGGTCGAGGGACCGCGTCAATCATGAGATTCCGGCCCCAGCATTTT | CASSPFGRGTASIMRFRPQHF
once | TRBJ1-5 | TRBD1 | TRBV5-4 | TGTGCCAGCAGCATGGGACAGGGCAATCAGCCCCAGCATTTT | CASSMGQGNQPQHF
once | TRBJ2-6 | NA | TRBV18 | TGTGCCAGCTCAGGACAGCAGTCTGGGGCCAACGTCCTGACTTTC | CASSGQQSGANVLTF
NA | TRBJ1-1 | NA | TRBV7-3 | TGTGCCAGCAGCTTAGGGTCGTTCAGCCCAATTTCTAAGAACACTGAAGCTTTCTTT | CASSLGSFSPISKNTEAFF
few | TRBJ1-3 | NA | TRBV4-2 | TGTGCCAGCAGCCAAGAAATCAGGGCATGGTCTGGAAACACCATATATTTT | CASSQEIRAWSGNTIYF